The present T cell receptor (beta chain) was sequenced within a study of T cell changes during pregnancy in multiple sclerosis (dated by TCRdb to about 2019). With respect to the entire study: The study looked at changes in the T cell repertoire across pregnancy in women with multiple sclerosis.

The protocol used for the library was the immunoSEQ multiplex PCR assay. TCRdb provides this immuneACCESS table in a form limited to in-frame rearrangements. Some clones are lacking; in checked studies, under half of them reflect an unresolved V gene, and why the rest are absent is not known. This sample is represented by tens of thousands of clones; 88% of them were singletons. The top ten hold around 0.79% of the sample. Of note for this clone: Its antigen remains undetermined. Base qualities are not at hand, and no much larger clone is one base apart.

The trim is 4 bases for V and 2 bases for J, with a gap of 8 bases between the germline ends. The germline V gene yields SNHLY for CDR1 and FYNNEI for CDR2. From cysteine to phenylalanine, the CDR3 is 13 amino acids long. Only the CDR3 region is kept as DNA, spanning 39 bases read in frame from base 1. Recombination joined TRBV2 with TRBJ2-5; the D gene is perhaps TRBD1, from 6 matching bases. Source: CD4+ T cells from peripheral blood mononuclear cells, taken in the first trimester of pregnancy. This clonotype was sampled from a female donor in good health, enrolled as a control in a pregnancy study. The sequenced DNA is TGTGCCAGCAGTGCGACAGGACAAGAGACCCAGTACTTC. Its coded protein is CASSATGQETQYF.